This T cell receptor (beta chain) was identified in a study of T cells in Graves' hyperthyroidism and ophthalmopathy. Study-level background: Before treatment of any kind, peripheral blood was taken at initial diagnosis. Study-wide points: The model identified upcoming ophthalmopathy a median about six months ahead of onset.

Trimming removed 6 bases from V and 11 bases from J, with 19 bases in between. The germline V gene encodes CDR1 DFQATT and CDR2 SNEGSKA (reference sequence). The CDR3 consists of 12 residues. As for this clonotype: The antigen remains unidentified.

Authors of the study amplified TCR beta CDR3 regions from RNA transcripts. Primed by the HTBI set, a first-round RT-PCR was run on the TCR CDR3. TCRdb called the multiplex PCR reads again in MiXCR, with one record for every CDR3 protein. The sample shows 600,000 or so distinct CDR3 sequences, around 15% of them seen only once. This chain joins TRBV20-1 and TRBJ1-1, with a weak D call TRBD1 (5 bases). The sample consisted of blood. This TCR was sampled from a woman in her forties or fifties with Graves' ophthalmopathy. The CDR3 sequence: CSAAKTATVAFF. CDR3 coding DNA: TGCAGTGCCGCCAAGACAGCCACGGTGGCTTTCTTT.